The next 26 T cell receptor beta chains were all read from a single sample in a study of monozygotic twins with inflammatory bowel disease. TCRdb reprocessed the 5' RACE reads and keeps a single row for each CDR3 protein, giving no DNA. The sample table sets out over 350,000 distinct CDR3 sequences. Sequencing was done on a sample of blood. These receptors came from a human donor with ulcerative colitis or Crohn's disease, or a healthy co-twin of an affected twin (not recorded which).

The rearrangement links TRBV5-1 to TRBJ2-3; there is no DNA to check the TCRdb D call of TRBD1. The CDR3 is 15 amino acids. Germline lookup yields CDR1 SGHRS and CDR2 YFSETQ. CDR3: CASKGGGHSTDTQYF.

The rearrangement links TRBV4-3 to TRBJ2-2. Germline CDR1 and CDR2: LGHNA and YSLEER. The CDR3 has 16 residues. CDR3: CASSQDLVGNTGELFF.

V usage is TRBV11-1 and J usage is TRBJ2-4; the D call from TCRdb, TRBD1, cannot be confirmed without DNA. Germline-derived CDR1 and CDR2 are SGHAT and FQDESV (reference sequence). This CDR3 spans 18 amino acids. The chain's CDR3 is CASSRPGGQGIAKNIQYF.

The rearrangement joins TRBV19 to TRBJ2-1. Germline V gives CDR1 LNHDA, CDR2 SQIVND (reference sequence). The CDR3 is 12 residues long. CDR3 sequence reads: CASSNIRDEQFF.

The rearrangement links TRBV9 to TRBJ2-5; the D gene TCRdb calls, TRBD2, cannot be checked with no DNA. Germline V lookup: CDR1 SGDLS, CDR2 YYNGEE. CDR3 length: 11 amino acids. The CDR3 loop is CASGTEETQYF.

The V call is TRBV5-6, the J call TRBJ2-7; there is no DNA to check the TCRdb D call of TRBD1. The CDR3 runs to 14 residues. Germline CDR1 is SGHDT and CDR2 is YYEEEE. This chain's CDR3 is CASCFAGQSYEQYF.

The CDR3 sequence is CASSQDQVAAFNYNEQFF. The rearrangement joins TRBV4-2 to TRBJ2-1. Germline V CDR1 and CDR2: LGHNA, YNFKEQ. This CDR3 region has 18 residues.

The rearrangement joins TRBV5-1 to TRBJ2-1. In germline, CDR1 is SGHRS, CDR2 YFSETQ. The CDR3 is 15 amino acids. CDR3 amino acids: CASSSGRVPRNEQFF. Looking up the rest from reference TRBV5-1 and TRBJ2-1 gives the full variable domain: KAGVTQTPRYLIKTRGQQVTLSCSPISGHRSVSWYQQTPGQGLQFLFEYFSETQRNKGNFPGRFSGRQFSNSRSEMNVSTLELGDSALYLCASSSGRVPRNEQFFGPGTRLTVL.

The rearrangement joins TRBV5-1 to TRBJ2-7. The CDR3 contains 15 residues. Per germline, CDR1 SGHRS and CDR2 YFSETQ. This CDR3 is CASSLEPGTSYEQYF. Filled out from reference TRBV5-1 and TRBJ2-7, the complete variable domain reads KAGVTQTPRYLIKTRGQQVTLSCSPISGHRSVSWYQQTPGQGLQFLFEYFSETQRNKGNFPGRFSGRQFSNSRSEMNVSTLELGDSALYLCASSLEPGTSYEQYFGPGTRLTVT.

The rearrangement joins TRBV9 to TRBJ2-2; TCRdb designates TRBD1, a call that cannot be tested without DNA. CDR1 is SGDLS and CDR2 is YYNGEE in the germline V gene. This CDR3 has 17 residues. CDR3: CASSVGIGGSGTGELFF.

This sequence joins TRBV6-5 and TRBJ1-1. Germline loops: CDR1 MNHEY, CDR2 SVGAGI. The CDR3 length is 15 residues. CDR3 protein: CASSYSSSGNTEAFF.

CDR3 sequence: CASSLLSGGDYGYTF. This chain joins TRBV7-6 and TRBJ1-2; absent DNA, TCRdb's TRBD1 call cannot be checked. The germline gives CDR1 SGHVS, CDR2 FNYEAQ. CDR3 length: 15 residues.

The chain joins TRBV20-1 to TRBJ1-1; TCRdb names TRBD1, which stays unverified in the absence of DNA. CDR3 length: 13 amino acids. The germline V gene encodes CDR1 DFQATT and CDR2 SNEGSKA (reference sequence). CDR3 region: CSARADSFTEAFF.

The chain uses TRBV5-1 and TRBJ2-2; the TCRdb call, TRBD1, lacks DNA for checking. Germline V gene lookup returns CDR1 SGHRS and CDR2 YFSETQ. CDR3 length: 15 residues. CDR3 sequence reads: CASSPGQPYTGELFF.

V is TRBV5-1 and J is TRBJ1-2; TCRdb's assignment of TRBD1 cannot be checked, as there is no DNA. The CDR3 is 13 amino acids. Germline V gene lookup returns CDR1 SGHRS and CDR2 YFSETQ. CDR3 residues: CASSSLPAGSNTF.

The chain links TRBV4-2 to TRBJ1-2. The CDR3 is 13 amino acids. Germline values: CDR1 LGHNA, CDR2 YNFKEQ. The CDR3: CASSQESGYGYTF.

The J gene is TRBJ2-1, the V gene TRBV7-3; the D call from TCRdb, TRBD2, cannot be confirmed without DNA. The CDR3 totals 15 residues. Germline V lookup: CDR1 SGHTA, CDR2 FQGTGA. The CDR3 spells CASSWSSGGYNEQFF.

The CDR3: CASSYGVGTDTQYF. The chain is built from TRBV6-5 and TRBJ2-3. This CDR3 is built from 14 residues. The germline V gene has CDR1 MNHEY and CDR2 SVGAGI.

The gene calls are TRBV11-2 and TRBJ2-1; absent DNA, TCRdb's TRBD1 call cannot be checked. CDR3 length: 17 amino acids. In germline, CDR1 is SGHAT, CDR2 FQNNGV. The CDR3 sequence: CASSPDRDRENANEQFF.

The chain has TRBV25-1 and TRBJ2-1; the TCRdb D gene call, TRBD2, has no DNA to confirm it. The germline V gene has CDR1 MGHDK and CDR2 SYGVNS. The CDR3 totals 14 residues. CDR3 loop: CASSAVGSNNEQFF. Looking up the rest from reference TRBV25-1 and TRBJ2-1 gives the full variable domain: EADIYQTPRYLVIGTGKKITLECSQTMGHDKMYWYQQDPGMELHLIHYSYGVNSTEKGDLSSESTVSRIRTEHFPLTLESARPSHTSQYLCASSAVGSNNEQFFGPGTRLTVL.

The chain joins TRBV5-1 to TRBJ2-3; no DNA is available, so the TRBD2 call from TCRdb remains unchecked. Germline V gene data show CDR1 as SGHRS and CDR2 as YFSETQ. The CDR3 runs 17 residues. The CDR3 spells CASSKIAGKTTTDTQYF. The variable domain in full, completed from reference TRBV5-1 and TRBJ2-3, reads KAGVTQTPRYLIKTRGQQVTLSCSPISGHRSVSWYQQTPGQGLQFLFEYFSETQRNKGNFPGRFSGRQFSNSRSEMNVSTLELGDSALYLCASSKIAGKTTTDTQYFGPGTRLTVL.

This sequence joins TRBV9 and TRBJ2-7; TCRdb lists TRBD1, though no DNA is available to test this call. Germline V gene data show CDR1 as SGDLS and CDR2 as YYNGEE. This CDR3 is 16 amino acids long. CDR3 loop: CASSSLLMSGPGEQYF.

The chain couples TRBV7-2 to TRBJ1-4; TCRdb reports TRBD1, a call that lacks DNA to check it against. Germline CDR1 reads SGHTA; CDR2 reads FQGNSA. CDR3 length equals 14 residues. This CDR3 reads CASSKDGGNEKLFF.

The CDR3 region is CASSQTDYYSNQPQHF. The V gene is TRBV4-2, the J gene TRBJ1-5. CDR1 and CDR2 from the germline V gene are LGHNA and YNFKEQ. CDR3 length equals 16 residues.

The chain couples TRBV6-1 to TRBJ2-7; the TCRdb call, TRBD1, lacks DNA for checking. Germline V gene sequence: CDR1 MNHNS, CDR2 SASEGT. The CDR3 is made up of 14 amino acids. CDR3 amino acids: CASRGTGGGYEQYF.

The chain uses TRBV7-8 and TRBJ2-7; TCRdb designates TRBD1, a call that cannot be tested without DNA. This CDR3 region has 16 residues. The germline gives CDR1 SGHVS, CDR2 FQNEAQ. CDR3 loop: CASSPGRLPGMEEQYF.